Listed below are T cell receptor beta chains from one sample, sequenced in a study of OX40 agonist ivuxolimab in advanced cancers. Libraries were prepared by immunoSEQ multiplex PCR; TCRdb keeps only in-frame clonotypes and omits some of them. The sample includes 90,000 to 100,000 clones, about 90% of them seen just once. The starting material was CD4+ or CD8+ T cells sorted from blood, obtained in a trial of the OX40 agonist ivuxolimab. The receptors derive from an adult with an advanced solid tumor such as melanoma, head and neck, liver or kidney cancer. Both conserved end residues are part of each CDR3. The order of the fields is CDR3 length, J gene, V gene, clone size, D gene, CDR3 protein, CDR3 DNA. A D gene is named only where the DNA matches it firmly. Size is stated for part of the rows, as once, few or many counts, or as a class when the clone is expanded.

CDR3 length: 15; J gene: TRBJ2-2; V gene: TRBV7-8; clone size: NA; D gene: NA; CDR3 protein: CASSLKVRDPGELFF; CDR3 DNA: TGTGCCAGCAGCTTAAAGGTTCGGGATCCCGGGGAGCTGTTTTTT
CDR3 length: 13; J gene: TRBJ2-7; V gene: TRBV7-9; clone size: few; D gene: TRBD1; CDR3 protein: CASSLAQGYEQYF; CDR3 DNA: TGTGCCAGCAGCTTAGCACAGGGGTACGAGCAGTACTTC
CDR3 length: 11; J gene: TRBJ2-3; V gene: TRBV5-1; clone size: few; D gene: NA; CDR3 protein: CASSSTDTQYF; CDR3 DNA: TGCGCCAGCAGCTCCACAGATACGCAGTATTTT
CDR3 length: 12; J gene: TRBJ1-2; V gene: TRBV7-9; clone size: NA; D gene: NA; CDR3 protein: CASSLAQRGYTF; CDR3 DNA: TGTGCCAGCAGCTTAGCACAGCGAGGCTACACCTTC
CDR3 length: 17; J gene: TRBJ2-2; V gene: TRBV19; clone size: NA; D gene: TRBD2; CDR3 protein: CASSKSGAGTGGGELFF; CDR3 DNA: TGTGCCAGTAGTAAATCGGGCGCGGGGACGGGAGGCGGGGAGCTGTTTTTT
CDR3 length: 16; J gene: TRBJ2-4; V gene: TRBV19; clone size: once; D gene: NA; CDR3 protein: CASSTWGGIAKNIQYF; CDR3 DNA: TGTGCCAGTAGTACTTGGGGCGGAATAGCCAAAAACATTCAGTACTTC
CDR3 length: 16; J gene: TRBJ1-1; V gene: TRBV6-6; clone size: NA; D gene: TRBD1; CDR3 protein: CASSYGRTGTNTEAFF; CDR3 DNA: TGTGCCAGCAGTTACGGACGGACAGGGACGAACACTGAAGCTTTCTTT
CDR3 length: 19; J gene: TRBJ2-6; V gene: TRBV30; clone size: NA; D gene: TRBD1; CDR3 protein: CAWSVWTGQGAAGANVLTF; CDR3 DNA: TGTGCCTGGAGTGTATGGACCGGACAGGGGGCAGCTGGGGCCAACGTCCTGACTTTC
CDR3 length: 14; J gene: TRBJ1-1; V gene: TRBV19; clone size: NA; D gene: NA; CDR3 protein: CASRNRAVSPQAFF; CDR3 DNA: TGTGCCAGTAGAAACAGGGCTGTTTCCCCACAAGCTTTCTTT
CDR3 length: 15; J gene: TRBJ1-1; V gene: TRBV6-6; clone size: NA; D gene: NA; CDR3 protein: CASSYFRSANTEAFF; CDR3 DNA: TGTGCCAGCAGTTACTTCCGAAGCGCGAACACTGAAGCTTTCTTT
CDR3 length: 12; J gene: TRBJ2-7; V gene: TRBV7-9; clone size: NA; D gene: NA; CDR3 protein: CASSLGVYEQYF; CDR3 DNA: TGTGCCAGCAGCTTAGGGGTCTACGAGCAGTACTTC
CDR3 length: 12; J gene: TRBJ1-5; V gene: TRBV27; clone size: NA; D gene: NA; CDR3 protein: CASRGVNQPQHF; CDR3 DNA: TGTGCCAGCAGGGGGGTCAATCAGCCCCAGCATTTT